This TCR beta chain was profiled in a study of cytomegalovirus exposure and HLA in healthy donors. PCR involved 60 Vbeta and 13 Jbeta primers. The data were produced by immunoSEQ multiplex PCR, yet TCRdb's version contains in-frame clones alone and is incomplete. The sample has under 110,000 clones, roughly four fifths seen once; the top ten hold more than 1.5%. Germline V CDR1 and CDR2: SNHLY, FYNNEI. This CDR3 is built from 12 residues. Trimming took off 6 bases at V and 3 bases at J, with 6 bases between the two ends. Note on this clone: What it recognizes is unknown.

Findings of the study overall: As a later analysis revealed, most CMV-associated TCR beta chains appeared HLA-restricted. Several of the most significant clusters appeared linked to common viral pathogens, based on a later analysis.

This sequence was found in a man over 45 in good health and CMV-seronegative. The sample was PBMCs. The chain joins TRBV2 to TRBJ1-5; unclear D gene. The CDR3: CASSDNNQPQHF. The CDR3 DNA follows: TGTGCCAGCAGCGACAACAATCAGCCCCAGCATTTT. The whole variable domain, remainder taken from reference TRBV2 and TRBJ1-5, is EPEVTQTPSHQVTQMGQEVILRCVPISNHLYFYWYRQILGQKVEFLVSFYNNEISEKSEIFDDQFSVERPDGSNFTLKIRSTKLEDSAMYFCASSDNNQPQHFGDGTRLSIL.